This TCR beta chain derives from a study of regulatory T cells in long-lasting Graves disease. The CDR3 has 17 amino acids. Germline V gene lookup returns CDR1 DFQATT and CDR2 SNEGSKA (reference sequence). V shed 6 bases and J 0 bases; nucleotides not matched to a gene: 14. Investigators prepared the TCR beta libraries by applying iRepertoire HTBI primers and Arm-PCR of CDR3 regions. TCRdb re-derived calls from the multiplex PCR reads in MiXCR, one entry per CDR3 protein. The table lists 350,000 to 450,000 distinct CDR3 sequences, under 15% of them singletons, with over 15% in the top ten. Specified time point: newly diagnosed GD, antithyroid drugs for less than 3 months. PBMC RNA served as the TCR library source. These data are also associated with another study on T cells in Graves' hyperthyroidism and ophthalmopathy.

This clonotype was sampled from a woman aged 25 to 39 with Graves disease. Material: peripheral blood mononuclear cells (PBMCs), obtained at new diagnosis, from a patient treated with antithyroid drugs. The chain couples TRBV20-1 to TRBJ2-3, with 8 bases matching TRBD2. The CDR3 DNA sequence: TGCAGTGCCGCACCCCTAGCCGGACTAGCTAGCACAGATACGCAGTATTTT. Amino acids: CSAAPLAGLASTDTQYF.